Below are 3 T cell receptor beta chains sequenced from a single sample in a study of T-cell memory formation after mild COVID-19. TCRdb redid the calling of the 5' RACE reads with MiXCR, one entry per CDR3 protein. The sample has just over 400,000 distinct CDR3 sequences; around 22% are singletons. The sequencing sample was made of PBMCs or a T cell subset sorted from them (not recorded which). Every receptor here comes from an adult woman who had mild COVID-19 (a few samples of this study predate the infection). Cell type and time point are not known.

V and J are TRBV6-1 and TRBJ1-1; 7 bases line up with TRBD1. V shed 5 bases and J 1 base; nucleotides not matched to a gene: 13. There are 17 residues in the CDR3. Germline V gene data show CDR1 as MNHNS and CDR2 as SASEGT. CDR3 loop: CASSTTRQGFRNTEAFF. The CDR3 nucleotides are TGTGCCAGCAGTACAACTCGACAGGGTTTCAGGAACACTGAAGCTTTCTTT.

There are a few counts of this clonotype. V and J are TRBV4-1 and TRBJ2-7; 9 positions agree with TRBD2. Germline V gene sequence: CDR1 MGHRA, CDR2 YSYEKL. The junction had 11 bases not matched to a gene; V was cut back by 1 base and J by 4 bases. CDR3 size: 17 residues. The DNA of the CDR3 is TGCGCCAGCAGCCAAGGGTCCGCGGGGGGGCCGGGTTACGAGCAGTACTTC. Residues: CASSQGSAGGPGYEQYF.

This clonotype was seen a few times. The CDR3 coding sequence is TGTGCCTTTCGGAGGCGGGGGGCGACAGATACGCAGTATTTT. Translating it yields CAFRRRGATDTQYF. The J gene is TRBJ2-3, the V gene TRBV30, with 8 bases matching TRBD2. V lost 7 bases to trimming and J lost 3 bases; unmatched junction nucleotides: 9. This CDR3 has 14 residues. Germline values: CDR1 GTSNPN, CDR2 SVGIG (reference sequence).